In this sample, the clone carrying this TCR beta chain turned up a few times. This sample is drawn from a study of molecular identifiers for immune sequencing clone quantification. Trimming took 8 bases from V and 4 from J, leaving 23 bases between them. Looked up from germline, CDR1 is MNHEY and CDR2 is SMNVEV (reference sequence). The CDR3 spans 16 residues. TCRdb itself ran the PCR reads through MiXCR, one entry per CDR3 protein. The sample has approximately 500,000 distinct CDR3 sequences; 20% to 25% are singletons. Naive CD8 library inputs spanned about 17,000 to 1,100,000 sorted cells and 10%, 30% or 50% RNA.

The receptor's source is a human donor in good health. Some libraries in this study had Jurkat cell RNA spiked in. The V and J genes are TRBV27 and TRBJ1-1; tentatively, D is TRBD1 (6 bases). The sequenced sample was naive CD8+ T cells from blood, with Jurkat cell RNA spiked in. Documented subset: FACS-sorted CD8+CD4-CCR7+CD45RA+ naive T cells. CDR3 loop: CASRTGTRGFATEAFF. The CDR3 bases are TGTGCCAGCCGAACCGGGACAAGGGGTTTCGCCACTGAAGCTTTCTTT.